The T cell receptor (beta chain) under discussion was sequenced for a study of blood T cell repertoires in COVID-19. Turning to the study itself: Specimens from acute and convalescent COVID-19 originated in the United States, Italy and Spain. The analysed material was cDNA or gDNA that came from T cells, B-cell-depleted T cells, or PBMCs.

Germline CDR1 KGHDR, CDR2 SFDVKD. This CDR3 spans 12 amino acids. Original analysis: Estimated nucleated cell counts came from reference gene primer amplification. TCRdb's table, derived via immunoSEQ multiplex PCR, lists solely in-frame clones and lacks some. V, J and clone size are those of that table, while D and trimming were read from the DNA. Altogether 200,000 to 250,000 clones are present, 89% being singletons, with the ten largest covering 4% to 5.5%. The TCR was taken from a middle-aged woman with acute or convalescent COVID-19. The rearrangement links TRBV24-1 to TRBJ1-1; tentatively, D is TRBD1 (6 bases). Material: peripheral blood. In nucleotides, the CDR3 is TGTGCAGTGAGGGGGGGGAACACTGAAGCTTTCTTT. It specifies CAVRGGNTEAFF.